This T cell receptor (beta chain) is from a study of shared clonotypes between healthy human individuals (dated by TCRdb to about 2020). General notes on the study: Two women and a few men aged 18 to 49 years were included in the cohort. Per donor, three plates each were used for CD4 naive and CD4 memory, two for CD8 naive, and one for CD8 memory. To estimate repertoire size and how much clonotypes are shared between individuals, the study performed deep sequencing of blood TCR repertoires from a few healthy adults. Different laboratories and diverse techniques were used to prepare libraries and sequence TCR repertoires, to increase sequencing depth and limit assay-specific biases. Leukapheresis yielded between about 0.9 and 9.5 billion PBMCs per donor. On the study overall, not on this receptor specifically: Incomplete sequencing was indicated by rarefaction of sorted-subset datasets, despite the large sequencing depth. The small number of donors limited the genetic and exposure-history diversity represented. Pairwise subsampling led to the expectation that sequencing depth would affect the degree of clonotype sharing among donors. Sampling was restricted to blood, and TCR repertoires in tissues likely differ from the TCR repertoires found in blood. Across a few donors, approximately 4.9% of naive CD4, roughly 3.5% of naive CD8, 2.3% of memory CD4, and approximately 0.4% of memory CD8 clonotypes were shared. Naive subsets generally had larger estimated clonotype richness than memory subsets. Compared with non-shared clonotypes, the clonotypes found in all four sorted-subset donors had higher generation probabilities.

Using the deep immunoSEQ assay, multiplex PCR amplified TCR CDR3 regions from genomic DNA. For each cell subset, the extracted genomic DNA was distributed evenly across all wells of several immunoSEQ 96-well plates, and each plate served as one replicate. For sorted subsets, each replicate PCR was loaded with roughly 190 ng genomic DNA, equivalent to approximately 33,000 T cell genomes. Purified libraries were quantified with a Qubit 3.0 fluorometer, sized on a Bioanalyzer 2100, and re-quantified with the KAPA Library Quantification kit. Each immunoSEQ 96-well plate was sequenced on its own single-read 150-cycle Illumina NextSeq 550 flow cell. Regarding the original processing steps: Because only junctional sequences without quality scores were contained in the immunoSEQ output, filtering matching that applied to full-length reads could not be performed. Sequences were annotated with PyIR, a Python wrapper for IgBLAST v1.9, using IMGT germline references to assign V/J genes and CDR3. Reads with weak V/J assignments (E-value above 1e-6), missing CDR3, stop codons, out-of-frame junctions, or ambiguous translated residues were removed. V3J clonotypes were defined by identical inferred V gene, J gene, and CDR3 amino acid sequence. Percentage overlap between repertoires was computed as shared unique clonotypes divided by the size of the smaller repertoire. Richness of each repertoire was evaluated using RTK rarefaction, the Chao1 estimator, and Recon v2.1 estimates of unobserved clonotypes. OLGA was used to compute generation probabilities for all TCRbeta clonotypes that the gDNA method yielded from a handful of donors. TCRdb took over this immuneACCESS table, retaining in-frame rearrangements with V and J assigned. Such tables are incomplete; in checked studies, under half of the missing clones stem from an unresolved V gene, and the remainder is unexplained. The V and J calls and the clone size are those of that table, but D and trimming were determined from the DNA. The sample table contains more than 2 million clones; only one count was recorded for about 95% of them. The top ten clonotypes cover 1.1% of the sample.

CD8 naive samples were obtained by positive selection for CCR7 among CD45RO-negative cells, yielding a CD45RA+CCR7+ population from which TemRA cells were excluded. Donors were healthy HIV-negative adults with no recently reported acute infections or vaccinations. Only Caucasian adults living in Nashville, Tennessee, USA were represented among the donors. Blood was obtained by leukapheresis, after which PBMCs were separated by Ficoll-Histopaque density gradient centrifugation and cryopreserved in liquid nitrogen vapor phase. Purity and quantity of every magnetically sorted T cell population were checked by analytical flow cytometry. Genomic DNA was isolated from every sorted fraction and measured by UV absorbance on a Nanodrop 2000c. CDR1 and CDR2 were assigned from the germline V gene as MNHEY and SVGAGI. Relative to germline, V is missing 10 bases and J is missing 4 bases, with 11 bases of the junction outside any gene match. The cysteine opens and the phenylalanine closes a CDR3 of 15 amino acids. Only CDR3 DNA remains: 45 bases, in frame from the first base.

Concerning this clone: Its specific antigen is unknown. Base qualities are not provided; no much larger clone lies one nucleotide away.

The sequence links TRBV6-5 to TRBJ1-2, with 11 bases matching TRBD1. The receptor's source is a man between 18 and 35 years old in good health. The sample was naive CD8+ T cells sorted from blood. Interpreted using the paper, the cell subset or site label stands for: CD45RA+CCR7+. The CDR3 reads as follows: CATSFPGQGGYGYTF. DNA sequence: TGTGCCACTTCATTCCCGGGACAGGGGGGCTATGGCTACACCTTC.